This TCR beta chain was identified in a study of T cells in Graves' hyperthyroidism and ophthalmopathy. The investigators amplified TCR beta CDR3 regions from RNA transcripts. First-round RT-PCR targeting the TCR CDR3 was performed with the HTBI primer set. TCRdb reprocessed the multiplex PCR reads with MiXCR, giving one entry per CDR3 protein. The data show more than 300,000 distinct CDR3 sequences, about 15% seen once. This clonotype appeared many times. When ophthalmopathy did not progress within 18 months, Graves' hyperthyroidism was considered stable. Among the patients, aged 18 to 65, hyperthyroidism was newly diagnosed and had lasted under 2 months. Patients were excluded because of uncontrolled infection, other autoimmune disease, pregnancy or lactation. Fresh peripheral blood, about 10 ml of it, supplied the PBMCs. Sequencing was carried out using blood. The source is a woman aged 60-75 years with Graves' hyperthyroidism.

CDR3 sequence reads: CASSTGTYQPQHF. CDR3 nucleotide sequence: TGTGCCAGCAGTACCGGGACGTATCAGCCCCAGCATTTT. The J gene is TRBJ1-5, the V gene TRBV12-3 or TRBV12-4; D perhaps matches TRBD1 (5 bases). V lost 5 bases, J lost 5 bases, and 10 bases lay in between. The CDR3 has 13 residues.